Below are 26 T cell receptor beta chains sequenced from a single sample in a study of cytomegalovirus exposure and HLA in healthy donors. PCR involved 60 Vbeta and 13 Jbeta primers. The data were produced by immunoSEQ multiplex PCR, yet TCRdb's version contains in-frame clones alone and is incomplete. The sample yields 150,000 to 200,000 clones, 60% to 75% seen once. Sequenced material: PBMCs. Receptor source: a woman aged 45-65 years in good health and CMV-seropositive.

This chain uses TRBV23-1 with TRBJ2-7; a possible D gene is TRBD2 (7 bases). TRBV23-1 is marked as an open reading frame, function uncertain. This CDR3 is built from 14 residues. V gave up 2 bases and J gave up 3 bases, with 11 bases separating them. This chain's CDR3 is CASSQRRGGYEQYF. The CDR3 DNA reads TGCGCCAGCAGTCAAAGGAGGGGGGGCTACGAGCAGTACTTC.

The rearrangement uses TRBV27 and TRBJ2-5; D is unresolved. The ends were cut back, 8 bases at V and 1 base at J, with 8 bases in the middle. The CDR3 has 12 amino acids. Germline V gene lookup returns CDR1 MNHEY and CDR2 SMNVEV (reference sequence). CDR3 sequence (DNA): TGTGCCAGCGGGCCAGGCCAAGAGACCCAGTACTTC. This codes for CASGPGQETQYF.

This clone was recorded once. Mismatch with germline at one junction end may stem from a read error. This chain connects TRBV7-9 to TRBJ2-7; D perhaps matches TRBD2 (5 bases). The CDR3 has 12 residues. Germline CDR1 is SEHNR and CDR2 is FQNEAQ (reference sequence). CDR3 loop: CSSKRTLGEQYF. The CDR3 DNA follows: TGTTCCAGCAAGCGGACGCTGGGCGAGCAGTACTTC.

This clone came up a few times. This rearrangement joins TRBV5-1 to TRBJ1-3, with D tentatively TRBD1 (6 bases). V dropped 0 bases and J dropped 4 bases, with 11 bases sitting between them. The CDR3 is made up of 15 amino acids. The germline gives CDR1 SGHRS, CDR2 YFSETQ. This CDR3 reads CASSLAPDSGNTIYF. The CDR3 DNA sequence: TGCGCCAGCAGCTTGGCCCCGGACAGCGGAAACACCATATATTTT.

The rearrangement joins TRBV7-9 to TRBJ2-3; D not resolved. Trimming left V 1 base short and J 13 bases short, with 12 bases between. CDR1 and CDR2 (germline): SEHNR, FQNEAQ (reference sequence). The CDR3 has 12 residues. CDR3 amino acids: CASSLDSETKYF. CDR3 coding DNA: TGTGCCAGCAGCTTAGACTCCGAGACAAAGTATTTT.

The chain couples TRBV27 to TRBJ1-5; 8 bases line up with TRBD1. Looked up from germline, CDR1 is MNHEY and CDR2 is SMNVEV (reference sequence). The V gene end was trimmed by 7 bases and the J gene end by 7 bases; junction bases not matched to a gene: 9. The CDR3 consists of 14 residues. CDR3 protein: CASTQRQGRQPQHF. CDR3 in DNA: TGTGCCAGCACCCAAAGACAGGGGAGACAGCCCCAGCATTTT.

This chain links TRBV6-5 with TRBJ1-1; 8 bases match TRBD1. This CDR3 is 16 amino acids long. Germline V gene sequence: CDR1 MNHEY, CDR2 SVGAGI. J was trimmed by 4 bases and V by 4 bases; bases with no gene match: 11. The CDR3 sequence is CASSSLLGRGRTEAFF. CDR3 in DNA: TGTGCCAGCAGTTCCCTCCTTGGCAGGGGGCGCACTGAAGCTTTCTTT.

The V and J genes are TRBV9 and TRBJ2-2, with 8 bases aligning to TRBD2. The germline CDR1 and CDR2 sequences are SGDLS and YYNGEE. CDR3 length: 15 residues. The ends lost 0 bases at V and 5 bases at J; junction bases unmatched: 3. The DNA of the CDR3 is TGTGCCAGCAGCGTAGCGGGGGGGCAAACCGGGGAGCTGTTTTTT. Translation: CASSVAGGQTGELFF.

V and J are TRBV7-9 and TRBJ1-1; D uncertain. The CDR3 is 13 residues long. Between the trimmed V and J ends, which lost 7 bases and 5 bases, there was a span of 14 bases. Germline-derived CDR1 and CDR2 are SEHNR and FQNEAQ (reference sequence). CDR3 loop: CASTSYPGTEAFF. DNA of the CDR3: TGTGCCAGCACCTCTTATCCCGGGACTGAAGCTTTCTTT. Full variable domain (outside the CDR3, taken from reference TRBV7-9 and TRBJ1-1): DTGVSQNPRHKITKRGQNVTFRCDPISEHNRLYWYRQTLGQGPEFLTYFQNEAQLEKSRLLSDRFSAERPKGSFSTLEIQRTEQGDSAMYLCASTSYPGTEAFFGQGTRLTVV.

The chain recombines TRBV27 with TRBJ2-6; D ambiguous. The germline CDR1 and CDR2 sequences are MNHEY and SMNVEV (reference sequence). V lost 8 bases to trimming and J lost 3 bases, with 8 bases between them. The CDR3 sequence is 13 residues long. CDR3 nucleotide sequence: TGTGCCAGCCGCCCCAGTGGGGCCAACGTCCTGACTTTC. This codes for CASRPSGANVLTF.

The rearrangement joins TRBV6-1 to TRBJ2-1, with D perhaps TRBD1 (7 bases). Germline CDR1 reads MNHNS; CDR2 reads SASEGT. Trimming cost V 2 bases and J 9 bases, with 20 bases left between them. CDR3 length: 16 amino acids. The CDR3 here is CASSERRPGGGPEQFF. The CDR3 nucleotides read TGTGCCAGCAGTGAACGGAGGCCAGGGGGAGGTCCTGAGCAGTTCTTC.

J is TRBJ1-2 and V is TRBV5-1; TRBD1 is a possible D gene (6 bases). Germline CDR1 and CDR2: SGHRS and YFSETQ. This CDR3 comprises 14 residues. V lost 3 bases to trimming and J lost 3 bases, with 12 bases between them. The CDR3 here is CASSSREGDYGYTF. Here the CDR3 DNA reads TGCGCCAGCAGCTCCCGGGAGGGGGACTATGGCTACACCTTC. Full variable domain (outside the CDR3, taken from reference TRBV5-1 and TRBJ1-2): KAGVTQTPRYLIKTRGQQVTLSCSPISGHRSVSWYQQTPGQGLQFLFEYFSETQRNKGNFPGRFSGRQFSNSRSEMNVSTLELGDSALYLCASSSREGDYGYTFGSGTRLTVV.

The CDR3 reads CASSPKGRGQWTYEQYF. The CDR3 DNA reads as TGTGCCAGCTCACCAAAAGGAAGGGGACAATGGACCTACGAGCAGTACTTC. This rearrangement joins TRBV18 to TRBJ2-7, with a possible D match to TRBD1 (6 bases). Trimming shortened V by 2 bases and J by 2 bases, and 19 bases separated the two germline ends. The CDR3 contains 17 residues. CDR1 and CDR2 (germline): KGHSH, LQKENI.

This clone was counted only a few times. This sequence joins TRBV6-1 and TRBJ1-2; D perhaps matches TRBD1 (6 bases). This CDR3 comprises 11 residues. The germline V and J ends were trimmed by 6 bases and 4 bases, with 6 bases remaining between them. Looked up from germline, CDR1 is MNHNS and CDR2 is SASEGT. CDR3 in amino acids: CASRGGYGYTF. The CDR3, as DNA: TGTGCCAGCAGAGGGGGCTATGGCTACACCTTC.

The gene calls are TRBV10-1 and TRBJ1-1; 7 bases line up with TRBD1. CDR3 length: 14 amino acids. V lost 6 bases to trimming and J lost 2 bases; unmatched junction nucleotides: 6. CDR1 and CDR2 (germline): WNHNN, SYGVQD (reference sequence). The CDR3 coding sequence is TGCGCCAGCAGAGCCGGGACAGCAAACACTGAAGCTTTCTTT. Translating it yields CASRAGTANTEAFF.

The gene calls are TRBV12-5 and TRBJ2-3; TRBD2 matches at 13 bases. Trimming at V came to 0 bases and at J to 0 bases, leaving 6 bases not matched to a gene. This CDR3 is 19 amino acids long. Per germline, CDR1 LGHNT and CDR2 FRNRAP. The CDR3 reads CASGLVGTSGESSTDTQYF. CDR3 bases: TGTGCTAGTGGTTTGGTAGGGACTAGCGGGGAATCTAGCACAGATACGCAGTATTTT.

A single count supports this clone. This chain connects TRBV6-1 to TRBJ1-2; 11 nucleotides line up with TRBD1. The CDR3 runs to 15 residues. Germline V gene sequence: CDR1 MNHNS, CDR2 SASEGT. The junction had 5 bases not matched to a gene; V was cut back by 5 bases and J by 3 bases. The CDR3 nucleotides are TGTGCCAGCAGTAGATGGACAGGGGGCGACTATGGCTACACCTTC. This gives the protein CASSRWTGGDYGYTF.

The chain carries TRBV13 and TRBJ1-2; D uncertain. This CDR3 has 15 amino acids. The germline V gene has CDR1 PRHDT and CDR2 FYEKMQ (reference sequence). Trimming removed 5 bases at V and 3 bases at J, with 16 bases between. CDR3 bases: TGTGCCAGCAGCGACGGAGGGTTAAAGGACTATGGCTACACCTTC. Its translation is CASSDGGLKDYGYTF.

The chain is built from TRBV9 and TRBJ1-1; D may be TRBD1 (6 bases). Trimming took off 4 bases at V and 6 bases at J, with 19 bases between the two ends. Germline V lookup: CDR1 SGDLS, CDR2 YYNGEE. The CDR3 has 15 amino acids. In DNA, the CDR3 is TGTGCCAGCAGCCCAGTATCGAGGGGGAGAGCTGAAGCTTTCTTT. It translates to CASSPVSRGRAEAFF.

The table lists this clone with a count of one. The chain uses TRBV10-3 and TRBJ1-1; D gene unclear. The V gene's germline CDR1 is ENHRY and CDR2 SYGVKD. The CDR3 has 14 amino acids. V lost 3 bases and J 3 bases, leaving 11 bases between the germline ends. CDR3 region: CAISDRDKYTEAFF. DNA of the CDR3: TGTGCCATCAGTGACCGCGACAAGTACACTGAAGCTTTCTTT.

The chain recombines TRBV2 with TRBJ2-7, with TRBD1 matching 7 bases. From germline, CDR1 is SNHLY and CDR2 FYNNEI. This CDR3 region has 13 residues. V trimming: 4 bases; J trimming: 7 bases; junction bases outside the gene matches: 7. CDR3 sequence: CASSGGQELEQYF. CDR3 in DNA: TGTGCCAGCAGTGGAGGACAGGAACTAGAGCAGTACTTC.

The CDR3 loop reads CASRPTSESTDTQYF. CDR3 DNA: TGTGCCAGCAGACCTACTAGCGAGAGCACAGATACGCAGTATTTT. The chain couples TRBV6-5 to TRBJ2-3; 7 bases are shared with TRBD2. There are 15 residues in the CDR3. V dropped 6 bases and J dropped 0; count of bases not matched to a gene: 6. The germline V gene has CDR1 MNHEY and CDR2 SVGAGI.

As for this clone: One end of the junction fails to match germline, which may point to a read error. The chain employs TRBV5-4 and TRBJ1-4; D perhaps matches TRBD1 (5 bases). The CDR3 has 14 residues. Germline V gene data show CDR1 as SGHNT and CDR2 as YYREEE (reference sequence). CDR3 residues: CASSPQGTNGKLFF. The CDR3 nucleotides are TGTGCCAGCAGTCCGCAGGGAACTAATGGAAAACTGTTTTTT.

The rearrangement joins TRBV15 to TRBJ2-2; 7 bases are a match to TRBD1. In germline, CDR1 is LNHNV, CDR2 YYDKDF (reference sequence). This CDR3 spans 14 amino acids. V lost 4 bases, J lost 6 bases, and 5 bases stayed unmatched. This CDR3 is CATSTRTGSGELFF. The DNA for the CDR3 is TGTGCCACCAGCACCCGGACAGGCTCCGGGGAGCTGTTTTTT.

J is TRBJ2-2 and V is TRBV29-1; the D gene is possibly TRBD1 (6 bases). Germline CDR1 is SQVTM and CDR2 is ANQGSEA. V was trimmed by 3 bases and J by 1 base, leaving 9 bases between them. The CDR3 is made up of 14 amino acids. The CDR3 protein is CSVDSGVNTGELFF. The CDR3 DNA is TGCAGCGTTGATTCAGGGGTGAACACCGGGGAGCTGTTTTTT.

This clone is classed as medium-sized (0.01 to 0.1%). The chain couples TRBV5-8 to TRBJ2-2, with 7 bases identical to TRBD1. This CDR3 has 13 amino acids. The germline V gene encodes CDR1 SGHTS and CDR2 YDEGEE. V lost 2 bases to trimming and J lost 6 bases; unmatched junction nucleotides: 1. CDR3 sequence reads: CASSFGQAGELFF. The CDR3, as DNA: TGTGCCAGCAGCTTCGGACAGGCCGGGGAGCTGTTTTTT.